A single sample is the source of the 26 T cell receptor beta chains below, sequenced in a study of tumor and adjacent non-tumor tissue in lung cancer. The library came from three nested PCR rounds adapted from ARM-PCR protocols. Each CDR3 protein gets one entry after TCRdb re-called the multiplex PCR reads with MiXCR. The repertoire has over 130,000 distinct CDR3 sequences, roughly 70% of them found once; the top ten carry 15% to 20%. RNA was extracted from bulk tissue without any cell sorting. The material sequenced was lung tumor tissue. These receptors were taken from a man in his sixties with small cell lung cancer.

This clonotype was seen only a few times. The chain joins TRBV4-1 to TRBJ2-3; 9 bases line up with TRBD2. V was clipped by 1 base and J by 6 bases; unmatched bases: 14. The CDR3 is made up of 18 amino acids. The V gene's germline CDR1 is MGHRA and CDR2 YSYEKL. Here the CDR3 DNA reads TGCGCCAGCAGCCAAGTAGGCGGGAGGGCCTCTTCAAAGGATACGCAGTATTTT. Residues: CASSQVGGRASSKDTQYF.

Concerning this clonotype itself: A junction end diverges from the germline sequence, so it may reflect a read error. CDR3 in DNA: TGTGTCAGCAGTTACGCGGACTCACCCTTCACAGATACGCAGTATTTT. This sequence encodes CVSSYADSPFTDTQYF. This chain links TRBV6-2 or TRBV6-3 with TRBJ2-3, with D possibly matching TRBD2 (5 bases). Per the germline V gene, CDR1 is MNHEY and CDR2 is SVGEGT. The CDR3 contains 16 residues.

This chain links TRBV28 with TRBJ1-1; the D gene is possibly TRBD1 (5 bases). The CDR3 contains 14 residues. V dropped 7 bases and J dropped 0 bases, with 12 bases sitting between them. Germline V gene sequence: CDR1 MDHEN, CDR2 SYDVKM. The CDR3 reads CASNPQGVNTEAFF. The CDR3 nucleotides are TGTGCCAGCAACCCCCAGGGCGTGAACACTGAAGCTTTCTTT.

Concerning this clonotype itself: A read error may explain this, as a much larger clone is one base away. J is TRBJ2-1 and V is TRBV29-1; 8 nucleotides align to TRBD2. CDR3 length equals 17 residues. Germline CDR1 reads SQVTM; CDR2 reads ANQGSEA. V lost 3 bases to trimming and J lost 0 bases; unmatched junction nucleotides: 10. CDR3 residues: CSVDNLAGTTSYNEQFF. The CDR3 DNA sequence: TGCAGCGTTGATAACCTAGCGGGCACCACCTCCTACAATGAGCAGTTCTTC.

In the case of this clonotype: The CDR3 end shows no conserved phenylalanine or tryptophan, and so a read error is likely. Because the CDR3's place on the DNA is in doubt, the DNA is left out and the CDR3 is given as listed by TCRdb. This CDR3 reads CSVSSVLYNEQLL. This chain connects TRBV29-1 to TRBJ2-1; the table's D call of TRBD2 was not tested on the DNA. The CDR3 spans 13 residues, counting both ends. Germline loops: CDR1 SQVTM, CDR2 ANQGSEA.

Details on this clonotype: A read error may be the cause here, since a much bigger clone is one base away. V and J are TRBV12-3 or TRBV12-4 and TRBJ1-1, with 7 bases that match TRBD1. CDR3 length equals 15 residues. CDR3 nucleotide sequence: TGTGCCAGCAGTTTTGGACAGGAACGTTACACTGACGCTTTCTTT. Amino acid sequence: CASSFGQERYTDAFF.

CDR3 in amino acids: CSVQVPDTQYF. In DNA form, the CDR3 reads TGCAGTGTTCAAGTGCCGGATACGCAGTATTTT. This chain connects TRBV20-1 to TRBJ2-3; D is uncertain. The V end lost 7 bases, the J end lost 6 bases, and 11 bases lay between the germline ends. Germline V gene data show CDR1 as DFQATT and CDR2 as SNEGSKA (reference sequence). The CDR3 has 11 residues.

About this clonotype: Without the conserved terminal phenylalanine or tryptophan, this CDR3 likely stems from a read error. The chain links TRBV11-3 to TRBJ2-1; no reliable D call. CDR1 and CDR2 (germline): SGHNT, YENEEA. Trimming cost V 6 bases and J 10 bases, with 16 bases left between them. This CDR3 is built from 13 residues. The CDR3 here is CASSPRAGNEQFL. CDR3 bases: TGTGCCAGCAGTCCCCGGGCTGGGAACGAGCAGTTCTTG.

In the case of this clonotype: Sequence at one end of the junction differs from germline and may be a read error. The rearrangement links TRBV20-1 to TRBJ2-3; TRBD1 aligns across 7 bases. Germline loops: CDR1 DFQATT, CDR2 SNEGSKA (reference sequence). The CDR3 consists of 17 residues. The CDR3: CSAKDRIGGRTTDRQYF. CDR3 bases: TGTAGTGCTAAGGACAGGATCGGAGGCCGTACGACAGATAGGCAGTATTTT.

Notes on this clonotype: Germline and junction disagree at one end, which may indicate a read error. This sequence joins TRBV6-6 and TRBJ2-3; the D call may be TRBD1 or TRBD2 (5 bases each). This CDR3 is 16 amino acids long. Germline values: CDR1 MNHNY, CDR2 SVGAGI (reference sequence). In DNA, the CDR3 is TGCGCCAGCGGTTACATGGTGGGGGTAGCCAGGCATACGCAGTATTTT. This codes for CASGYMVGVARHTQYF.

As for this clonotype: The conserved phenylalanine or tryptophan is not found at the CDR3 terminus, so this likely reflects a read error. The J gene is TRBJ2-3, the V gene TRBV11-2, with no clear D. CDR1 SGHAT and CDR2 FQNNGV come from the germline V gene. The CDR3 totals 15 residues. The CDR3 coding sequence is TGTGCCAGCAGCTTCAACATCGGCGGCATAGATACACAGTATTCT. It translates to CASSFNIGGIDTQYS.

This rearrangement joins TRBV11-2 to TRBJ2-5; TRBD1 might be the D (7 bases). V lost 7 bases and J 5 bases, leaving 26 bases between the germline ends. Germline lookup yields CDR1 SGHAT and CDR2 FQNNGV. The length of the CDR3 is 17 residues. CDR3 in amino acids: CASNPPGQPEGGETQYF. The DNA of the CDR3 is TGTGCCAGCAACCCGCCGGGACAGCCAGAGGGAGGCGAGACCCAGTACTTC.

This clonotype is classed as large. The V and J genes are TRBV20-1 and TRBJ2-7, with TRBD2 matching over 9 bases. CDR1 DFQATT and CDR2 SNEGSKA come from the germline V gene (reference sequence). The CDR3 consists of 15 residues. With 0 bases clipped from V and 4 bases from J, the junction kept 7 bases outside the gene matches. The CDR3 nucleotides are TGCAGTGCTAGAGATTTTAGGCGGGAGGGGTACGAGCAGTACTTC. Protein: CSARDFRREGYEQYF.

This clonotype occurred many times. The rearrangement joins TRBV20-1 to TRBJ2-3; 10 bases align to TRBD2. Germline trimming cut 1 base from V and 1 base from J; bases unmatched to any gene: 8. There are 17 residues in the CDR3. In germline, CDR1 is DFQATT, CDR2 SNEGSKA (reference sequence). The CDR3 protein is CSARVLGAGGRTDTQYF. The CDR3 nucleotides read TGCAGTGCTAGAGTCTTAGGAGCGGGAGGGCGCACAGATACGCAGTATTTT.

The CDR3 spells CASSAVITTDTQYF. The CDR3 coding sequence is TGTGCCAGCAGCGCGGTGATTACCACAGATACGCAGTATTTT. This sequence joins TRBV2 and TRBJ2-3; the D is unclear. This CDR3 contains 14 residues. Trimming cost V 6 bases and J 2 bases, with 12 bases left between them. Germline CDR1 reads SNHLY; CDR2 reads FYNNEI.

This CDR3 reads CASSVRPGTSYNEQFF. The CDR3 DNA is TGTGCCAGCAGCGTTAGACCCGGTACCTCCTACAATGAGCAGTTCTTC. The chain links TRBV6-1 to TRBJ2-1, with D unresolved. The germline CDR1 and CDR2 sequences are MNHNS and SASEGT. This CDR3 is 16 amino acids long. Deletions cut 6 bases from V and 0 bases from J, with 15 bases between.

Note on this clonotype: At one boundary the junction diverges from the germline segment, which might be a read error. The CDR3 loop reads CASSPQKFQPQHF. For the CDR3, the DNA is TGTGCCAGCTCACCACAAAAATTCCAGCCCCAACATTTT. The chain joins TRBV18 to TRBJ1-5; D gene ambiguous. There are 13 residues in the CDR3. The germline V gene has CDR1 KGHSH and CDR2 LQKENI. Variable domain in full (rest from reference TRBV18 and TRBJ1-5): NAGVMQNPRHLVRRRGQEARLRCSPMKGHSHVYWYRQLPEEGLKFMVYLQKENIIDESGMPKERFSAEFPKEGPSILRIQQVVRGDSAAYFCASSPQKFQPQHFGDGTRLSIL.

Turning to this clonotype: With a much larger clone just one base away, this may be a read error. The chain combines TRBV6-2 or TRBV6-3 with TRBJ1-1; D is unclear. Trimming cost V 2 bases and J 6 bases, with 13 bases left between them. The V gene's germline CDR1 is MNHEY and CDR2 SVGEGT. The CDR3 extends over 14 amino acids. In DNA, the CDR3 is TGTGCCAGCAGTTACGGTAACCGAGGAGCTGAAGCTTTCTTT. Residues: CASSYGNRGAEAFF.

In regard to this clonotype: This may stem from a read error, because a much larger clone lies one nucleotide away. The J gene is TRBJ1-5, the V gene TRBV28; 8 positions agree with TRBD1. The length of the CDR3 is 13 residues. V shed 7 bases, J shed 11 bases, and the junction held 10 bases outside the gene matches. Germline CDR1 MDHEN, CDR2 SYDVKM. The CDR3 coding sequence is TGTGCCAGCATCGGAAAGGGGGGACAGGCCCAGCATTTT. Protein: CASIGKGGQAQHF.

In regard to this clonotype: No conserved phenylalanine or tryptophan is present at the end of the CDR3, so a read error is the likely explanation. The rearrangement uses TRBV11-2 and TRBJ2-3; the D gene is possibly TRBD2 (7 bases). This CDR3 has 15 amino acids. CDR1 and CDR2 from the germline V gene are SGHAT and FQNNGV. The CDR3 sequence: CTNRYRGGGADTQYV. In nucleotides, the CDR3 is TGTACCAACAGATATCGAGGGGGGGGTGCAGATACGCAGTATGTT.

The rearrangement uses TRBV6-5 and TRBJ1-1, with unresolved D. Trimming took 7 bases from V and 5 from J, leaving 20 bases between them. Germline lookup yields CDR1 MNHEY and CDR2 SVGAGI. The CDR3 has 15 amino acids. The CDR3 loop is CASNLPRRLVTEAFF. For the CDR3, the DNA is TGTGCCAGCAATCTCCCCCGGAGGCTGGTGACTGAAGCTTTCTTT.

J is TRBJ2-1 and V is TRBV10-2; 12 nucleotides agree with TRBD2. Germline V gene sequence: CDR1 WSHSY, CDR2 SAAADI. Trimming removed 9 bases from V and 9 bases from J; junction bases left unmatched: 12. This CDR3 is built from 15 residues. The CDR3 DNA sequence: TGCGCCAGGAGTCCTAGCGGGAGGGCCTTAGGTGAGCAGTTCTTC. Translated, it gives CARSPSGRALGEQFF.

The chain is built from TRBV30 and TRBJ1-1; D call uncertain. CDR1 is GTSNPN and CDR2 is SVGIG in the germline V gene (reference sequence). The CDR3 sequence is 14 residues long. V was clipped by 2 bases and J by 0 bases, with 10 bases between them. CDR3 in amino acids: CAWSQDELNTEAFF. CDR3 bases: TGTGCCTGGAGTCAGGACGAACTGAACACTGAAGCTTTCTTT. Together with reference TRBV30 and TRBJ1-1, the CDR3 gives the full variable domain: SQTIHQWPATLVQPVGSPLSLECTVEGTSNPNLYWYRQAAGRGLQLLFYSVGIGQISSEVPQNLSASRPQDRQFILSSKKLLLSDSGFYLCAWSQDELNTEAFFGQGTRLTVV.

This clonotype has a handful of counts. The chain employs TRBV28 and TRBJ2-1; 10 nucleotides align to TRBD2. Germline CDR1 reads MDHEN; CDR2 reads SYDVKM. With 4 bases clipped from V and 2 bases from J, the junction kept 8 bases outside the gene matches. This CDR3 contains 17 residues. CDR3 in DNA: TGTGCCAGCAGTTCCTCTAGCGGGAGACCGACCTACAATGAGCAGTTCTTC. Translating gives CASSSSSGRPTYNEQFF.

This clonotype was observed many times. The V gene is TRBV5-6, the J gene TRBJ2-5, with D possibly TRBD1 on 5 matching bases. Trimming pared 0 bases from V and 7 bases from J, leaving 16 bases between. CDR3 size: 15 residues. CDR1 SGHDT and CDR2 YYEEEE come from the germline V gene. The CDR3: CASSLGGGYERTQYF. The CDR3 coding sequence is TGTGCCAGCAGCTTGGGGGGCGGCTACGAGAGGACCCAGTACTTC.

Turning to this clonotype: At one boundary the junction diverges from the germline segment, which might be a read error. The genes are TRBV7-9 and TRBJ1-5; possibly TRBD1 for D (5 bases). CDR3 length equals 15 residues. Germline CDR1 reads SEHNR; CDR2 reads FQNEAQ (reference sequence). This CDR3 is CASSSGTEPAQPQHF. The CDR3 DNA is TGTGCCAGCAGCTCCGGGACGGAACCCGCGCAGCCCCAGCATTTC.